This is a list of T cell receptor beta chains from one sample in a study of sequential checkpoint blockade in melanoma. Assay: immunoSEQ multiplex PCR; the TCRdb copy retains only in-frame clones and omits some. The table shows under 20,000 clones, with roughly 66% occurring only once. The sample was CD8+ T cells sorted from blood (inferred from file names), taken from a patient given nivolumab and ipilimumab in sequence. These receptors all come from a human donor with melanoma. CDR3s include the opening cysteine and the closing phenylalanine or tryptophan. A D gene is named only where the DNA matches it firmly. Part of the rows lack a size; the others show once, few, many or a class for expanded clones.

V,size,J,D,CDR3,DNA
TRBV2,-,TRBJ2-7,-,CASSGRRRDLYEQYF,TGTGCCAGCAGTGGTCGGCGGCGGGATCTTTACGAGCAGTACTTC
TRBV15,-,TRBJ2-7,TRBD1,CATSRVPGTGNYEQYF,TGTGCCACCAGCAGAGTTCCCGGGACAGGCAACTACGAGCAGTACTTC
TRBV7-9,-,TRBJ2-1,-,CASSFLNEQFF,TGTGCCAGCAGCTTCCTTAATGAGCAGTTCTTC
TRBV5-1,medium-sized,TRBJ2-1,TRBD1,CATRTGNEQFF,TGCGCCACTAGGACAGGCAATGAGCAGTTCTTC
TRBV15,-,TRBJ2-2,TRBD2,CATSRDRDSGSGGGELFF,TGTGCCACCAGCAGAGATCGTGATAGCGGGAGTGGCGGGGGGGAGCTGTTTTTT
TRBV4-3,few,TRBJ2-2,TRBD1,CASSQAGGGNTGELFF,TGCGCCAGCAGCCAAGCAGGGGGCGGCAACACCGGGGAGCTGTTTTTT
TRBV11-3,few,TRBJ2-1,TRBD1,CASSGDRGLGEQFF,TGTGCCAGCAGCGGTGACAGGGGACTCGGTGAGCAGTTCTTC
TRBV9,-,TRBJ1-5,-,CASSVDNSNQPQHF,TGTGCCAGCAGCGTCGACAATAGCAATCAGCCCCAGCATTTT
TRBV28,-,TRBJ2-7,TRBD1,CASRDGTGYYEQYF,TGTGCCAGCAGAGATGGGACAGGGTACTACGAGCAGTACTTC
TRBV6-5,-,TRBJ2-5,-,CASSYLGSGETQYF,TGTGCCAGCAGTTACCTCGGGAGCGGAGAGACCCAGTACTTC
TRBV19,many,TRBJ2-6,-,CASSIGSNVLTF,TGTGCCAGTAGTATAGGCAGCAACGTCCTGACTTTC
TRBV7-9,once,TRBJ2-1,-,CASSFAGTYHYNEQFF,TGTGCCAGCAGCTTCGCCGGGACTTACCATTACAATGAGCAGTTCTTC
TRBV30,-,TRBJ2-7,-,CAWRGDSYEQYF,TGTGCCTGGAGGGGAGACTCCTACGAGCAGTACTTC
TRBV19,-,TRBJ1-1,-,CASSIAITGNEAFF,TGTGCCAGTAGTATAGCTATAACAGGGAATGAAGCTTTCTTT
TRBV5-4,-,TRBJ2-1,TRBD2,CASSQRLAGSEQFF,TGTGCCAGCAGCCAACGACTAGCGGGAAGTGAGCAGTTCTTC
TRBV27,-,TRBJ2-7,TRBD2,CASSPGLAGVNEQYF,TGTGCCAGCAGTCCGGGACTAGCGGGAGTTAACGAGCAGTACTTC
TRBV9,-,TRBJ1-3,-,CASSPSTGAGNTIYF,TGTGCCAGCAGCCCCTCGACCGGGGCTGGAAACACCATATATTTT
TRBV5-1,-,TRBJ1-1,-,CASSSGGGYTEAFF,TGCGCCAGCTCCTCGGGGGGAGGGTACACTGAAGCTTTCTTT
TRBV19,-,TRBJ2-7,TRBD1,CASSPGQALDEQYF,TGTGCCAGTAGTCCGGGACAGGCCTTGGACGAGCAGTACTTC
TRBV28,-,TRBJ2-7,TRBD1,CASSLGTGGWYEQYF,TGTGCCAGCAGTTTGGGGACAGGGGGCTGGTACGAGCAGTACTTC
TRBV27,few,TRBJ2-4,TRBD2,CASRKNSGRAKNIQYF,TGTGCCAGCAGAAAGAATAGCGGGAGGGCCAAAAACATTCAGTACTTC
TRBV30,-,TRBJ1-1,TRBD1,CAWTPMDRGYLNTEAFF,TGTGCCTGGACCCCCATGGACAGGGGATACTTGAACACTGAAGCTTTCTTT
TRBV7-9,-,TRBJ1-2,TRBD1,CASSQTGTGRDTF,TGTGCCAGCAGCCAGACGGGGACAGGGAGGGACACCTTC
TRBV4-1,few,TRBJ1-1,-,CASSQDHNPNTEAFF,TGCGCCAGCAGCCAAGATCACAACCCGAACACTGAAGCTTTCTTT
TRBV9,-,TRBJ2-1,TRBD2,CASSPGTRHYNEQFF,TGTGCCAGCAGCCCCGGGACTAGGCACTACAATGAGCAGTTCTTC
TRBV7-7,-,TRBJ1-1,-,CASSFSRNTEAFF,TGTGCTAGCAGCTTCTCTCGGAACACTGAAGCTTTCTTT
TRBV19,few,TRBJ1-5,-,CASSPQGHSNQPQHF,TGTGCCAGTAGCCCCCAGGGGCATAGCAATCAGCCCCAGCATTTT
TRBV29-1,-,TRBJ1-2,-,CSVISRVLGGYTF,TGCAGCGTTATATCCAGGGTACTCGGTGGCTACACCTTC
TRBV5-6,-,TRBJ2-5,-,CASSPGWVREGTQYF,TGTGCCAGCAGCCCTGGTTGGGTTCGAGAGGGGACCCAGTACTTC
TRBV5-5,-,TRBJ1-1,-,CASSLGTGMNTEAFF,TGTGCCAGCAGCTTGGGAACAGGGATGAACACTGAAGCTTTCTTT
TRBV19,-,TRBJ2-7,TRBD1,CASSPGTGPYEQYF,TGTGCCAGTAGTCCGGGGACAGGCCCCTACGAGCAGTACTTC
TRBV18,-,TRBJ1-2,-,CASSPPGGPHYGYTF,TGTGCCAGCTCACCCCCCGGGGGGCCACACTATGGCTACACCTTC
TRBV9,few,TRBJ2-1,TRBD2,CASSELAGVRNEQFF,TGTGCCAGCAGCGAGTTAGCGGGAGTACGCAATGAGCAGTTCTTC
TRBV13,-,TRBJ2-5,-,CASSYSPGTQETQYF,TGTGCCAGCAGCTATTCCCCCGGGACTCAAGAGACCCAGTACTTC
TRBV6-5,few,TRBJ1-5,-,CASSLARSNQPQHF,TGTGCCAGCAGCTTGGCCAGAAGCAATCAGCCCCAGCATTTT
TRBV7-9,-,TRBJ2-7,TRBD1,CASGQGNFYEQYF,TGTGCCAGTGGACAGGGGAATTTCTACGAGCAGTACTTC
TRBV7-6,few,TRBJ2-7,TRBD1,CASSFGTGLTYEQYF,TGTGCCAGCAGCTTCGGGACAGGATTAACCTACGAGCAGTACTTC
TRBV5-1,-,TRBJ1-4,-,CASRMYSGANEKLFF,TGCGCCAGCAGAATGTATTCGGGGGCTAATGAAAAACTGTTTTTT
TRBV5-8,-,TRBJ1-2,-,CASSFLGAGRVYGYTF,TGTGCCAGCAGCTTTCTGGGGGCAGGCAGGGTCTATGGCTACACCTTC
TRBV7-3,-,TRBJ2-2,-,CASSFTGNRGGELFF,TGTGCCAGCAGCTTTACAGGGAATCGAGGCGGGGAGCTGTTTTTT
TRBV2,once,TRBJ2-7,TRBD1,CASRLAGGTYEQYF,TGTGCCAGCAGGCTGGCAGGGGGAACCTACGAGCAGTACTTC
TRBV18,-,TRBJ2-1,TRBD2,CASYPSGSSYNEQFF,TGTGCCAGCTACCCTAGCGGGTCCTCCTACAATGAGCAGTTCTTC
TRBV10-3,once,TRBJ2-5,TRBD2,CAISEGTSLQETQYF,TGTGCCATCAGTGAAGGGACTAGCCTACAAGAGACCCAGTACTTC
TRBV7-6,-,TRBJ2-7,TRBD1,CASSSGQGVYEQYF,TGTGCCAGCAGCTCCGGACAGGGGGTCTACGAGCAGTACTTC
TRBV5-4,few,TRBJ1-1,-,CASSLNSLEAFF,TGTGCCAGCAGCTTGAATAGTCTCGAAGCTTTCTTT
TRBV5-4,-,TRBJ2-7,TRBD1,CASSTGTASYEQYF,TGTGCCAGCAGCACGGGGACAGCCTCCTACGAGCAGTACTTC
TRBV14,-,TRBJ1-6,-,CASSRGSYNSPLHF,TGTGCCAGCAGCCGAGGGTCCTATAATTCACCCCTCCACTTT
TRBV28,-,TRBJ1-1,-,CASSFRGGIKAFF,TGTGCCAGCAGTTTCAGGGGCGGCATCAAAGCTTTCTTT
TRBV5-5,-,TRBJ2-3,-,CASPKPTVTSTDTQYF,TGTGCCAGCCCAAAACCAACGGTAACTAGCACAGATACGCAGTATTTT
TRBV6-5,-,TRBJ2-3,TRBD2,CASFSGLATDTQYF,TGTGCCAGCTTCTCGGGACTAGCCACAGATACGCAGTATTTT
TRBV7-9,-,TRBJ1-3,TRBD1,CASSTWDRAAGNTIYF,TGTGCCAGCAGCACCTGGGACAGGGCTGCTGGAAACACCATATATTTT
TRBV2,once,TRBJ1-1,-,CASSEYGGGVSNTEAFF,TGTGCCAGCAGTGAATATGGAGGGGGGGTATCGAACACTGAAGCTTTCTTT